One sample yielded the 24 T cell receptor beta chains listed below, sequenced in a study of PD-L1 blockade in urothelial cancer. Time point defined: peripheral blood 6 weeks after treatment start. The repertoire was sequenced with immunoSEQ multiplex PCR; TCRdb's copy has only in-frame clones and lacks some. The sample holds more than 45,000 clones, 70% to 90% seen once. The sequences come from PBMCs, collected around atezolizumab (anti-PD-L1) treatment. Receptor source: a man between 65 and 85 years old with urothelial cancer.

The chain combines TRBV30 with TRBJ1-6; tentative D call: TRBD1 (6 bases). Germline V gene lookup returns CDR1 GTSNPN and CDR2 SVGIG (reference sequence). This CDR3 region has 13 residues. Trimming took off 8 bases at V and 9 bases at J, with 17 bases between the two ends. CDR3 residues: CAGNRALGSPLHF. CDR3 nucleotide sequence: TGTGCCGGCAACAGGGCGCTGGGTTCACCCCTCCACTTT.

This clone has more than one count but fewer than ten. The chain recombines TRBV7-6 with TRBJ2-3, with TRBD2 matching over 12 bases. Losses at the gene ends were 5 bases for V and 4 bases for J; bases not matched to a gene: 10. The V gene's germline CDR1 is SGHVS and CDR2 FNYEAQ. The CDR3 runs 17 residues. The CDR3 loop reads CASSPLPSGRASDTQYF. CDR3 nucleotides: TGTGCCAGCAGCCCCCTCCCTAGCGGGAGGGCCTCAGATACGCAGTATTTT.

This chain links TRBV28 with TRBJ1-2; possibly TRBD1 for D (5 bases). Germline CDR1 reads MDHEN; CDR2 reads SYDVKM. This CDR3 has 13 amino acids. Trimming pared 7 bases from V and 4 bases from J, leaving 13 bases between. CDR3 in amino acids: CASTTRRGYGYTF. The CDR3, as DNA: TGTGCCAGCACTACCAGAAGGGGCTATGGCTACACCTTC.

The chain couples TRBV19 to TRBJ1-2; the match to TRBD1 covers 10 bases. From germline, CDR1 is LNHDA and CDR2 SQIVND (reference sequence). Germline trimming cut 7 bases from V and 6 bases from J; bases unmatched to any gene: 14. CDR3 size: 16 residues. CDR3 loop: CASTRQGAGLGNGYTF. For the CDR3, the DNA is TGTGCCAGTACCCGACAGGGGGCAGGGCTTGGTAATGGCTACACCTTC.

The chain carries TRBV27 and TRBJ1-2, with D unresolved. V lost 5 bases to trimming and J lost 8 bases, with 15 bases between them. The CDR3 covers 13 residues. CDR1 and CDR2 (germline): MNHEY, SMNVEV (reference sequence). In DNA, the CDR3 is TGTGCCAGCAGTCTTCGGCGCGGCTACGGCTACACCTTC. As protein: CASSLRRGYGYTF.

The chain carries TRBV29-1 and TRBJ1-2, with TRBD1 matching over 8 bases. Germline V gene data show CDR1 as SQVTM and CDR2 as ANQGSEA. V lost 8 bases, J lost 3 bases, and 26 bases stayed unmatched. The CDR3 covers 19 residues. The CDR3 protein is CSPLYLPKRTGQYDYGYTF. The CDR3, as DNA: TGCAGCCCGTTATACCTTCCCAAACGGACAGGGCAATACGACTATGGCTACACCTTC.

V usage is TRBV28 and J usage is TRBJ1-1, with D uncertain. The CDR3 covers 12 residues. The V end lost 6 bases, the J end lost 5 bases, and 10 bases lay between the germline ends. Germline CDR1 and CDR2: MDHEN and SYDVKM. The CDR3 DNA sequence: TGTGCCAGCAGGCCTTCTGAGACTGAAGCTTTCTTT. Translated, it gives CASRPSETEAFF.

This rearrangement joins TRBV6-6 to TRBJ1-5, with D tentatively TRBD1 (6 bases). In germline, CDR1 is MNHNY, CDR2 SVGAGI (reference sequence). This CDR3 is built from 16 residues. V dropped 3 bases and J dropped 0 bases, with 12 bases sitting between them. Here the CDR3 reads CASSYGGQLSNQPQHF. CDR3 coding DNA: TGTGCCAGCAGTTATGGAGGACAGCTTAGCAATCAGCCCCAGCATTTT.

This clone has only one observation. This sequence joins TRBV5-1 and TRBJ2-7, with D tentatively TRBD2 (6 bases). Trimming shortened V by 0 bases and J by 3 bases, and 10 bases separated the two germline ends. CDR1 and CDR2 from the germline V gene are SGHRS and YFSETQ. This CDR3 spans 14 amino acids. CDR3 sequence: CASSLVGGYYEQYF. The CDR3, as DNA: TGCGCCAGCAGCTTGGTTGGGGGGTACTACGAGCAGTACTTC.

The rearrangement links TRBV19 to TRBJ1-2; weak D call: TRBD1 (6 bases). The CDR3 runs to 14 residues. The V gene's germline CDR1 is LNHDA and CDR2 SQIVND (reference sequence). Trimming took off 1 base at V and 6 bases at J, with 12 bases between the two ends. The CDR3 reads CASSIGGPGDGYTF. The CDR3 nucleotides are TGTGCCAGTAGTATAGGAGGGCCAGGGGATGGCTACACCTTC.

The chain links TRBV5-1 to TRBJ1-4, with D possibly matching TRBD1 (6 bases). CDR3 length: 14 residues. Trimming shortened V by 3 bases and J by 3 bases, and 9 bases separated the two germline ends. Germline CDR1 SGHRS, CDR2 YFSETQ. Here the CDR3 reads CASSWDTANEKLFF. The CDR3 DNA is TGCGCCAGCAGCTGGGACACGGCTAATGAAAAACTGTTTTTT.

The chain has TRBV28 and TRBJ1-2; no clear D. This CDR3 is 12 amino acids long. Germline V gene lookup returns CDR1 MDHEN and CDR2 SYDVKM. V was cut by 11 bases and J by 4 bases, with 14 bases left in between. The CDR3 reads CALSSGIYGYTF. The CDR3 nucleotides read TGTGCCCTGAGTTCGGGTATCTATGGCTACACCTTC.

This chain's CDR3 is CASRSGTGRQETQYF. As DNA, the CDR3 is TGCGCCAGCAGATCCGGGACAGGGAGACAAGAGACCCAGTACTTC. The chain joins TRBV5-1 to TRBJ2-5, with 9 bases fitting TRBD1. After removal of 5 bases from V and 2 bases from J, the junction contained 7 bases not matched to a gene. The germline V gene encodes CDR1 SGHRS and CDR2 YFSETQ. The CDR3 consists of 15 residues.

The rearrangement uses TRBV7-9 and TRBJ1-1; 9 nucleotides agree with TRBD1. In germline, CDR1 is SEHNR, CDR2 FQNEAQ (reference sequence). The CDR3 length is 14 residues. Trimming at V came to 4 bases and at J to 0 bases, leaving 0 bases not matched to a gene. The CDR3, as DNA: TGTGCCAGCAGCTGGACAGGGGTGAACACTGAAGCTTTCTTT. Amino acid sequence: CASSWTGVNTEAFF.

The chain couples TRBV29-1 to TRBJ2-7; 7 positions match TRBD2. The junction had 2 bases not matched to a gene; V was cut back by 0 bases and J by 3 bases. CDR1 SQVTM and CDR2 ANQGSEA come from the germline V gene. The CDR3 sequence is 13 residues long. The CDR3 DNA sequence: TGCAGCGTTGAAGACGGACTAGACTACGAGCAGTACTTC. Translating it yields CSVEDGLDYEQYF.

The rearrangement links TRBV5-1 to TRBJ2-2; 7 bases are shared with TRBD1. The CDR3 has 14 amino acids. Per germline, CDR1 SGHRS and CDR2 YFSETQ. The V segment lost 4 bases and the J segment 7 bases; nucleotides outside the gene matches: 7. The DNA of the CDR3 is TGCGCCAGCAGCGCCGGGACAGAGGGCGGGGAGCTGTTTTTT. This translates into CASSAGTEGGELFF. Together with reference TRBV5-1 and TRBJ2-2, the CDR3 gives the full variable domain: KAGVTQTPRYLIKTRGQQVTLSCSPISGHRSVSWYQQTPGQGLQFLFEYFSETQRNKGNFPGRFSGRQFSNSRSEMNVSTLELGDSALYLCASSAGTEGGELFFGEGSRLTVL.

Concerning this clone itself: The germline gene is not matched at one end of the junction; a read error may be the cause. The chain combines TRBV7-7 with TRBJ2-7, with 8 nucleotides matching TRBD2. The CDR3 length is 14 residues. CDR1 and CDR2 (germline): SSHAT, FNYEAQ (reference sequence). This chain's CDR3 is CASSPVAGRDEQYF. CDR3 bases: TGTGCTAGCAGCCCAGTAGCGGGACGGGACGAGCAGTACTTC.

The chain carries TRBV19 and TRBJ1-4, with 7 nucleotides matching TRBD1. The V and J ends lost 3 bases and 4 bases, in that order; junction bases with no gene match: 5. Germline V gene sequence: CDR1 LNHDA, CDR2 SQIVND (reference sequence). The CDR3 is 15 amino acids. The CDR3 is CASSISGQFNEKLFF. The DNA of the CDR3 is TGTGCCAGTAGTATCTCGGGACAGTTTAATGAAAAACTGTTTTTT.

This rearrangement joins TRBV6-1 to TRBJ2-3, with 8 bases fitting TRBD1. Germline loops: CDR1 MNHNS, CDR2 SASEGT. V shed 6 bases and J 2 bases; nucleotides not matched to a gene: 7. The CDR3 has 15 amino acids. The CDR3 DNA reads TGTGCCAGCAGCGACGGGACAGGCGACACAGATACGCAGTATTTT. It yields the protein CASSDGTGDTDTQYF.

This chain joins TRBV29-1 and TRBJ2-7; D is possibly TRBD2 (5 bases). The CDR3 is made up of 14 amino acids. Trimming cost V 0 bases and J 4 bases, with 13 bases left between them. The germline V gene encodes CDR1 SQVTM and CDR2 ANQGSEA. The CDR3 bases are TGCAGCGTTGAAGACCGGACTTACGAGTACGAGCAGTACTTC. The encoded protein is CSVEDRTYEYEQYF.

V and J are TRBV5-1 and TRBJ2-7; D is unresolved. Trimming pared 1 base from V and 2 bases from J, leaving 10 bases between. Germline CDR1 is SGHRS and CDR2 is YFSETQ. The CDR3 runs to 14 residues. CDR3 residues: CASSLSPEAYEQYF. For the CDR3, the DNA is TGCGCCAGCAGCTTGTCTCCCGAGGCCTACGAGCAGTACTTC. Variable domain in full (rest from reference TRBV5-1 and TRBJ2-7): KAGVTQTPRYLIKTRGQQVTLSCSPISGHRSVSWYQQTPGQGLQFLFEYFSETQRNKGNFPGRFSGRQFSNSRSEMNVSTLELGDSALYLCASSLSPEAYEQYFGPGTRLTVT.

This chain links TRBV6-1 with TRBJ2-3; D perhaps matches TRBD1 (5 bases). CDR3 size: 13 residues. Trimming pared 4 bases from V and 6 bases from J, leaving 11 bases between. Per the germline V gene, CDR1 is MNHNS and CDR2 is SASEGT. The CDR3 region has the DNA TGTGCCAGCAGTGCCACTGGGGCGGATACGCAGTATTTT. The encoded protein is CASSATGADTQYF.

J is TRBJ2-7 and V is TRBV19; maybe TRBD2 (5 bases). CDR3 length equals 14 residues. Germline V CDR1 and CDR2: LNHDA, SQIVND (reference sequence). The V end was cut by 6 bases, the J end by 6 bases, with 18 bases between. The CDR3 loop reads CASRPPGSGGEQYF. The CDR3 DNA reads TGTGCCAGTAGACCCCCGGGGAGCGGCGGCGAGCAGTACTTC.

DNA for the CDR3: TGTGCCAGCAGTGAAGCGGATAGCCCCCCTTACGAGCAGTACTTC. Its translation is CASSEADSPPYEQYF. This sequence joins TRBV2 and TRBJ2-7, with D hard to call. Germline V CDR1 and CDR2: SNHLY, FYNNEI. Trimming took 0 bases from V and 4 from J, leaving 13 bases between them. The CDR3 contains 15 residues. Full variable domain (remainder filled in from reference TRBV2 and TRBJ2-7): EPEVTQTPSHQVTQMGQEVILRCVPISNHLYFYWYRQILGQKVEFLVSFYNNEISEKSEIFDDQFSVERPDGSNFTLKIRSTKLEDSAMYFCASSEADSPPYEQYFGPGTRLTVT.